The following is a T cell receptor (beta chain) sequence with its context. Profiling relied on immunoSEQ multiplex PCR, and the TCRdb table lists in-frame clones only, not all of them. The top ten hold around 0.35% of the sample, which has under 2.5 million clones, roughly 92% seen once. This record comes from a study of shared clonotypes between healthy human individuals. Germline V CDR1 and CDR2: SGHTA, FQGNSA. Trimming removed 7 bases from V and 2 bases from J, with 21 bases in between. The CDR3 contains 18 residues. This TCR was sampled from a man in his late teens or twenties in good health. Some clones in this sample may be carry-over from other donors' samples. This chain connects TRBV7-2 to TRBJ2-6; tentative D call: TRBD1 (6 bases). Sequenced material: naive CD4+ T cells from PBMCs. Subset specified: CD45RA+ positively selected. The CDR3 DNA sequence: TGTGCCAGCATCCACCCAAGGGCACAGGGTGCTGGGGCCAACGTCCTGACTTTC. Protein product: CASIHPRAQGAGANVLTF.